This is a list of T cell receptor beta chains from one sample in a study of T-cell reconstitution after alpha-beta-depleted transplantation in children. TCRdb processed the PCR reads anew with MiXCR; each CDR3 protein has one entry. The table lists about 300,000 distinct CDR3 sequences, about 9.5% of them singletons. This specimen was PBMCs, taken before TCRalphabeta/CD19-depleted stem cell transplant. These receptors were collected from a boy in the first two years of life with acute myeloid leukemia, due to receive a stem cell transplant. Each CDR3 is given with its conserved first and last residue. The D gene is left open where the match is weak. The size field is filled for only some rows; it gives once, few, many or a size class.

clone size: many; J gene: TRBJ2-7; D gene: -; V gene: TRBV29-1; CDR3 protein: CSVEGQGTPYEQYF; CDR3 DNA: TGCAGCGTTGAGGGCCAGGGGACACCCTACGAGCAGTACTTC
clone size: many; J gene: TRBJ1-1; D gene: -; V gene: TRBV3-1; CDR3 protein: CASSQFRNTEAFF; CDR3 DNA: TGTGCCAGCAGCCAATTTAGGAACACTGAAGCTTTCTTT
clone size: -; J gene: TRBJ2-2; D gene: -; V gene: TRBV24-1; CDR3 protein: CATSEDRVVNTGELFF; CDR3 DNA: TGTGCCACCAGTGAAGACCGGGTCGTGAACACCGGGGAGCTGTTTTTT
clone size: many; J gene: TRBJ2-7; D gene: TRBD2; V gene: TRBV5-1; CDR3 protein: CASSLGTSLFTDEQYF; CDR3 DNA: TGCGCCAGCAGCTTAGGGACTAGCCTCTTTACGGACGAGCAGTACTTC
clone size: few; J gene: TRBJ2-7; D gene: -; V gene: TRBV11-2; CDR3 protein: CASSLDGPGSYEQYF; CDR3 DNA: TGTGCCAGCAGCTTAGACGGGCCAGGTTCCTACGAGCAGTACTTC
clone size: many; J gene: TRBJ2-1; D gene: -; V gene: TRBV27; CDR3 protein: CASRTENEQFF; CDR3 DNA: TGTGCCAGCAGGACCGAAAATGAGCAGTTCTTC
clone size: -; J gene: TRBJ2-3; D gene: TRBD2; V gene: TRBV4-2; CDR3 protein: CASSPGRGLDTQYF; CDR3 DNA: TGTGCCAGCAGCCCCGGGCGGGGGTTAGATACGCAGTATTTT
clone size: few; J gene: TRBJ2-3; D gene: -; V gene: TRBV7-8; CDR3 protein: CASSLVGGGGADTQYF; CDR3 DNA: TGTGCCAGCAGCTTAGTTGGGGGGGGCGGCGCAGATACGCAGTATTTT
clone size: many; J gene: TRBJ1-2; D gene: -; V gene: TRBV24-1; CDR3 protein: CATSDPDRFGYTF; CDR3 DNA: TGTGCCACCAGTGATCCCGACAGGTTTGGCTACACCTTC
clone size: many; J gene: TRBJ1-5; D gene: -; V gene: TRBV5-5; CDR3 protein: CASSSWLGLGNSNQPQHF; CDR3 DNA: TGTGCCAGCAGCTCCTGGTTGGGGCTCGGTAATAGCAATCAGCCCCAGCATTTT